Below, 21 T cell receptor beta chains from the same sample are listed, as sequenced in a study of blood T cells in healthy people across ages. Primers used in a second PCR of about 7 to 12 cycles were a sample-barcoded 5' primer and a J-beta primer mix. TCRdb itself ran the 5' RACE reads through MiXCR, one entry per CDR3 protein. This sample has about 930,000 distinct CDR3 sequences, with about 28% found just once. The same data also went into a second study, on T cells of mothers and their children.

The sample comprised blood. The receptors here all came from a middle-aged woman in good health.

This clonotype was found a few times. The chain employs TRBV28 and TRBJ1-5; unclear D gene. This CDR3 region has 15 residues. V gave up 3 bases and J gave up 6 bases, with 15 bases separating them. The V gene's germline CDR1 is MDHEN and CDR2 SYDVKM. The CDR3 DNA is TGTGCCAGCAGTTTGAGGACGGCCGGAGGTCAGCCCCAGCATTTT. It translates to CASSLRTAGGQPQHF.

The V and J genes are TRBV19 and TRBJ2-1; a weak D match, TRBD2 (5 bases). V was shortened by 3 bases and J by 2 bases, with 11 bases between the two germline ends. The length of the CDR3 is 15 residues. Germline lookup yields CDR1 LNHDA and CDR2 SQIVND (reference sequence). CDR3 bases: TGTGCCAGTAGTATCCCCAGCGGAACCTACAATGAGCAGTTCTTC. Its translation: CASSIPSGTYNEQFF. Combining the CDR3 with reference TRBV19 and TRBJ2-1 gives the whole variable domain DGGITQSPKYLFRKEGQNVTLSCEQNLNHDAMYWYRQDPGQGLRLIYYSQIVNDFQKGDIAEGYSVSREKKESFPLTVTSAQKNPTAFYLCASSIPSGTYNEQFFGPGTRLTVL.

This clonotype was picked up many times. The chain couples TRBV7-3 to TRBJ2-1; 11 bases map to TRBD1. This CDR3 spans 16 amino acids. Trimming removed 5 bases from V and 3 bases from J; junction bases left unmatched: 6. Germline assignment: CDR1 SGHTA and CDR2 FQGTGA. The CDR3, as DNA: TGTGCCAGCAGCCTCGGGACAGGGGGATTCTACAATGAGCAGTTCTTC. This translates into CASSLGTGGFYNEQFF.

Of note for this clonotype: The CDR3 does not close with the conserved phenylalanine or tryptophan, likely indicating a read error. The rearrangement joins TRBV6-6 to TRBJ2-7; D tentatively fits TRBD1 or TRBD2 (5 bases each). The CDR3 extends over 15 amino acids. Germline lookup yields CDR1 MNHNY and CDR2 SVGAGI (reference sequence). Trimming shortened V by 0 bases and J by 1 base, and 10 bases separated the two germline ends. The CDR3 coding sequence is TGTGCCAGCAGTTACTCGATGGGGGAGTCCTACGAGCAGTACTTA. Amino acids: CASSYSMGESYEQYL.

The V and J genes are TRBV7-2 and TRBJ2-7; 7 nucleotides agree with TRBD2. CDR1 is SGHTA and CDR2 is FQGNSA in the germline V gene. Unmatched junction bases numbered 5, after V lost 5 bases and J lost 7 bases. This CDR3 contains 12 residues. CDR3 loop: CASSTRAGEQYF. The CDR3 bases are TGTGCCAGCAGCACCCGAGCGGGGGAGCAGTACTTC.

This clonotype was seen just once. The chain joins TRBV5-1 to TRBJ1-2; a weak D match, TRBD1 (5 bases). The ends were cut back, 3 bases at V and 6 bases at J, with 18 bases in the middle. Germline V gene lookup returns CDR1 SGHRS and CDR2 YFSETQ. CDR3 length equals 15 residues. The CDR3 here is CASSSRQGWRNGYTF. In nucleotides, the CDR3 is TGCGCCAGCAGCTCGCGCCAGGGATGGCGGAATGGCTACACCTTC.

The chain combines TRBV9 with TRBJ1-2, with a tentative D call TRBD1 (5 bases). The CDR3 spans 16 residues. V lost 0 bases, J lost 6 bases, and 18 bases lay in between. CDR1 SGDLS and CDR2 YYNGEE come from the germline V gene. The CDR3 protein is CASSVGGLSWGHGYTF. The CDR3 region has the DNA TGTGCCAGCAGCGTAGGAGGACTTTCGTGGGGCCATGGCTACACCTTC.

This clonotype was observed at least ten times. V gene TRBV5-1 combines with J gene TRBJ2-1; a weak D match, TRBD1 (5 bases). The CDR3 loop spans 15 amino acids. Trimming took off 0 bases at V and 2 bases at J, with 9 bases between the two ends. Germline CDR1 reads SGHRS; CDR2 reads YFSETQ. CDR3 nucleotides: TGCGCCAGCAGCTTGGAGGGGTACCCCTACAATGAGCAGTTCTTC. Its translation: CASSLEGYPYNEQFF.

This sequence joins TRBV20-1 and TRBJ2-3; D is undetermined. The V gene lost 8 bases and the J gene lost 2 bases, with 11 bases spanning the gap. The germline V gene has CDR1 DFQATT and CDR2 SNEGSKA (reference sequence). There are 12 residues in the CDR3. The CDR3 loop is CSLRLSTDTQYF. CDR3 DNA sequence: TGCAGTCTCCGTTTGTCCACAGATACGCAGTATTTT.

The count of this clonotype is one. A read error may be the cause here, since a much bigger clone is one base away. The gene calls are TRBV20-1 and TRBJ2-7; D call uncertain. The end of the DNA aligns better with TRBJ2-4, so the J call may be wrong. CDR3 length equals 15 residues. Germline CDR1 is DFQATT and CDR2 is SNEGSKA (reference sequence). CDR3 DNA: TGCAGTGCTAGAGATTTAGACCGACTCAAAAACATTCAGTACTTC. Translated: CSARDLDRLKNIQYF.

The rearrangement joins TRBV6-2 or TRBV6-3 to TRBJ1-5, with D perhaps TRBD1 (5 bases). The ends were cut back, 7 bases at V and 0 bases at J, with 22 bases in the middle. CDR3 length: 18 amino acids. From germline, CDR1 is MNHEY and CDR2 SVGEGT. CDR3 in DNA: TGTGCCAGCACCGGAGGACACGGGACGGTTTATAGCAATCAGCCCCAGCATTTT. Residues: CASTGGHGTVYSNQPQHF.

The chain carries TRBV20-1 and TRBJ1-1, with unresolved D. V was clipped by 5 bases and J by 6 bases, with 13 bases between them. There are 12 residues in the CDR3. Per the germline V gene, CDR1 is DFQATT and CDR2 is SNEGSKA (reference sequence). CDR3 region: CSALTPTSEAFF. For the CDR3, the DNA is TGCAGTGCTTTGACCCCGACCTCTGAAGCTTTCTTT.

This clonotype was detected ten times or more. The chain employs TRBV29-1 and TRBJ2-6; the D gene is possibly TRBD1 (6 bases). The CDR3 is 16 amino acids. V shed 4 bases and J shed 0 bases, with 13 bases lying between them. Germline values: CDR1 SQVTM, CDR2 ANQGSEA. The DNA of the CDR3 is TGCAGCGTTGGTCAGGGGACGATCTCTGGGGCCAACGTCCTGACTTTC. As protein: CSVGQGTISGANVLTF.

This clonotype was seen ten or more times. The chain joins TRBV11-2 to TRBJ2-7, with a tentative D call TRBD2 (6 bases). V was trimmed by 1 base and J by 2 bases, leaving 12 bases between them. The CDR3 extends over 15 amino acids. Germline assignment: CDR1 SGHAT and CDR2 FQNNGV. CDR3: CASSLGGDPPYEQYF. CDR3 DNA sequence: TGTGCCAGCAGCTTAGGCGGGGACCCTCCCTACGAGCAGTACTTC.

To note about this clonotype: The junction and the germline gene differ at one end; a read error may be behind it. This rearrangement joins TRBV7-2 to TRBJ2-5; D is ambiguous. Per germline, CDR1 SGHTA and CDR2 FQGNSA. The CDR3 extends over 12 amino acids. The CDR3 DNA reads as TGTGCCGGCAGCTTAGAGACCCTAACCCAGTACTTC. Its protein product is CAGSLETLTQYF.

The chain carries TRBV7-8 and TRBJ1-1; D is possibly TRBD1 (6 bases). Trimming removed 0 bases from V and 4 bases from J, with 15 bases in between. In germline, CDR1 is SGHVS, CDR2 FQNEAQ. This CDR3 is 16 amino acids long. The CDR3 DNA is TGTGCCAGCAGCTTAGCGAGACACACAGGGCCCACTGAAGCTTTCTTT. Protein product: CASSLARHTGPTEAFF.

The V call is TRBV7-8, the J call TRBJ2-4, with D unclear. The J call may be incorrect, as the DNA end agrees better with TRBJ2-7. There are 14 residues in the CDR3. The germline gives CDR1 SGHVS, CDR2 FQNEAQ. CDR3 loop: CASGPQPSTSEQYF. CDR3 coding DNA: TGTGCCAGCGGCCCCCAGCCCTCTACCAGCGAGCAGTACTTC.

This clonotype was seen at least ten times. The CDR3 reads CASSERWGGGASETQYF. As DNA, the CDR3 is TGTGCCAGCAGTGAAAGATGGGGCGGGGGGGCTTCGGAGACCCAGTACTTC. This chain joins TRBV2 and TRBJ2-5, with 9 positions matching TRBD2. Trimming at V came to 2 bases and at J to 5 bases, leaving 12 bases not matched to a gene. This CDR3 contains 17 residues. Germline V lookup: CDR1 SNHLY, CDR2 FYNNEI.

There are a few counts of this clonotype. The chain joins TRBV7-2 to TRBJ2-2; D is ambiguous. Trimming shortened V by 1 base and J by 3 bases, and 9 bases separated the two germline ends. Germline V gene lookup returns CDR1 SGHTA and CDR2 FQGNSA. This CDR3 has 15 residues. The CDR3 protein is CASSLGQGYTGELFF. DNA for the CDR3: TGTGCCAGCAGCTTAGGACAAGGTTACACCGGGGAGCTGTTTTTT.

Ten or more counts support this clonotype. CDR3 bases: TGTGCCAGCAGCTTTGGGCTGGGCCCCTACAATGAGCAGTTCTTC. It translates to CASSFGLGPYNEQFF. The chain recombines TRBV7-2 with TRBJ2-1; D uncertain. The CDR3 sequence is 15 residues long. Germline CDR1 reads SGHTA; CDR2 reads FQGNSA. Trimming cost V 3 bases and J 2 bases, with 11 bases left between them.

At least ten counts were recorded for this clonotype. The V gene is TRBV12-3 or TRBV12-4, the J gene TRBJ2-1, with D possibly being TRBD1 or TRBD2 (6 bases each). The CDR3 covers 13 residues. V shed 1 base and J shed 8 bases, with 9 bases lying between them. The CDR3 region is CASSLVGGDEQFF. In nucleotides, the CDR3 is TGTGCCAGCAGTTTAGTGGGGGGCGATGAGCAGTTCTTC.